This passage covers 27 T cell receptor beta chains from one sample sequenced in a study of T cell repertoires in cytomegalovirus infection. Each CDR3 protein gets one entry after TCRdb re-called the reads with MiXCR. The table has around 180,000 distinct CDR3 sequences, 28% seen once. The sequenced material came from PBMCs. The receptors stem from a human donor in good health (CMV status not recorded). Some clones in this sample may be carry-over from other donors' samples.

CDR3 DNA: TGTGCCAGCAGCCCCGGGACTTCTAGCACAGATACGCAGTATTTT. This codes for CASSPGTSSTDTQYF. The chain employs TRBV12-3 or TRBV12-4 and TRBJ2-3; tentatively, D is TRBD2 (6 bases). The CDR3 extends over 15 amino acids. V dropped 6 bases and J dropped 0 bases, with 13 bases sitting between them.

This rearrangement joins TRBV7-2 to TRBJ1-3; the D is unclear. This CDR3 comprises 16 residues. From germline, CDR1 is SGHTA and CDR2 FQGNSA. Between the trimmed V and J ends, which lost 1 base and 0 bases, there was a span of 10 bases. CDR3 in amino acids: CASSLGGRISGNTIYF. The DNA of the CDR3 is TGTGCCAGCAGCTTAGGCGGACGGATCTCTGGAAACACCATATATTTT.

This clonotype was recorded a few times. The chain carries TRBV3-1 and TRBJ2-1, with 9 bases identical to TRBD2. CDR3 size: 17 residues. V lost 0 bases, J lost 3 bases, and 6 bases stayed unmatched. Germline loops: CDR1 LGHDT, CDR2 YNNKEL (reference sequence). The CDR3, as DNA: TGTGCCAGCAGCCAAGATAAAGCGGGGGGATACTACAATGAGCAGTTCTTC. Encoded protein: CASSQDKAGGYYNEQFF.

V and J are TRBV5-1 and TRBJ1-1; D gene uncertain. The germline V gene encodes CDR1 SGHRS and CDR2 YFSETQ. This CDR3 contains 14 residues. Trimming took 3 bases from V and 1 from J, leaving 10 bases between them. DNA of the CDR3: TGCGCCAGCAGCTGGAGGGAGCGGAACACTGAAGCTTTCTTT. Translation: CASSWRERNTEAFF. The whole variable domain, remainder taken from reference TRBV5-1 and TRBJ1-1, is KAGVTQTPRYLIKTRGQQVTLSCSPISGHRSVSWYQQTPGQGLQFLFEYFSETQRNKGNFPGRFSGRQFSNSRSEMNVSTLELGDSALYLCASSWRERNTEAFFGQGTRLTVV.

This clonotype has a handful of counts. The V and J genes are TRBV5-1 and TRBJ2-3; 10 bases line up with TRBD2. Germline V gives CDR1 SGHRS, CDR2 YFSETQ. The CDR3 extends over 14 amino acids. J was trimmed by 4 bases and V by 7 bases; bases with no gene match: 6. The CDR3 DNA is TGCGCCAGCCATCTAGCGGGGGAGTCAGATACGCAGTATTTT. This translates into CASHLAGESDTQYF.

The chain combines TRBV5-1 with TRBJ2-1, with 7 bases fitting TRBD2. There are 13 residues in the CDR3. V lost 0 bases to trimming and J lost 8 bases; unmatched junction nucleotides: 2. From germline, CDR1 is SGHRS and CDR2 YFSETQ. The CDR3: CASSLGAGYEQFF. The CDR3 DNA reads TGCGCCAGCAGCTTGGGAGCGGGGTATGAGCAGTTCTTC.

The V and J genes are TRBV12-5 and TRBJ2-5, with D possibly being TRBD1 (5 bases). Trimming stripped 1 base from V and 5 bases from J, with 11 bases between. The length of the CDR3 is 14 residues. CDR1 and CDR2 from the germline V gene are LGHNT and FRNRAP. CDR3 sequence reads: CASGLGTSAETQYF. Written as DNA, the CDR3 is TGTGCTAGTGGTTTGGGGACAAGCGCGGAGACCCAGTACTTC.

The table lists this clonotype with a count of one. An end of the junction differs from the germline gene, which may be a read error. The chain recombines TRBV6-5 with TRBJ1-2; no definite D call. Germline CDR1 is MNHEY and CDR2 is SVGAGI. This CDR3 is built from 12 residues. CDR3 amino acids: CASHGSNCGYTF. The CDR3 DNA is TGTGCCAGTCACGGATCTAACTGTGGCTACACCTTC.

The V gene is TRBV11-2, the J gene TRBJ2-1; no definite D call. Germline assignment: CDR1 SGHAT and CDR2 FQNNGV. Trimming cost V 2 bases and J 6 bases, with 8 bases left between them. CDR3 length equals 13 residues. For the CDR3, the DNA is TGTGCCAGCAGCTTATCAGCGCGCAATGAGCAGTTCTTC. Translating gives CASSLSARNEQFF.

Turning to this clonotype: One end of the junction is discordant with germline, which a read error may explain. The DNA of the CDR3 is TGTGCCAGCAGCTTAGACCTGGGGGCCTTCTACTTT. It encodes CASSLDLGAFYF. The rearrangement uses TRBV7-2 and TRBJ1-1, with D possibly being TRBD1 (6 bases). CDR3 length equals 12 residues. From germline, CDR1 is SGHTA and CDR2 FQGNSA.

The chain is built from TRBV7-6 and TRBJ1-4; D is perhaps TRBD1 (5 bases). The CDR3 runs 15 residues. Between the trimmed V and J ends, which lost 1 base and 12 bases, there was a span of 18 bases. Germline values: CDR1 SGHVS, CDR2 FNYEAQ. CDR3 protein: CASSLVSDPGTELFF. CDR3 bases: TGTGCCAGCAGCTTAGTATCGGACCCCGGGACGGAACTGTTTTTT.

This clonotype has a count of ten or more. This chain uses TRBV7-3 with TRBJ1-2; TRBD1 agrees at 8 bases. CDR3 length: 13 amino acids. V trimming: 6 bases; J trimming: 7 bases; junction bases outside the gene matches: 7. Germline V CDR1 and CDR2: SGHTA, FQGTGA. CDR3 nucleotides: TGTGCCAGCAGTCCACAGGGGGATAGTGGCTACACCTTC. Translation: CASSPQGDSGYTF.

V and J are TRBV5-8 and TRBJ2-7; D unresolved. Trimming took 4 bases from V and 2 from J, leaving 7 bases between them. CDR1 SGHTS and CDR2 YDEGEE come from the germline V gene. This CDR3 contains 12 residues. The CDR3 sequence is CASSPEAYEQYF. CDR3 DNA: TGTGCCAGCAGCCCTGAAGCCTACGAGCAGTACTTC.

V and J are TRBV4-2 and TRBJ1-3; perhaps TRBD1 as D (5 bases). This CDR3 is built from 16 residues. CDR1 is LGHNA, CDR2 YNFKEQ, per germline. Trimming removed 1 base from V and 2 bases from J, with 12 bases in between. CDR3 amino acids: CASSQVIGGTGNTIYF. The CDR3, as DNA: TGTGCCAGCAGCCAAGTTATTGGGGGGACTGGAAACACCATATATTTT.

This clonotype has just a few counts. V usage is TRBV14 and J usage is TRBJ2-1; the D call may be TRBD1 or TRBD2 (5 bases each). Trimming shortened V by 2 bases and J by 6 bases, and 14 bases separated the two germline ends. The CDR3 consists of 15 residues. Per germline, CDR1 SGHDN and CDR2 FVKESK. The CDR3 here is CASSQLTYGANEQFF. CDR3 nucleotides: TGTGCCAGCAGCCAATTAACTTACGGGGCCAATGAGCAGTTCTTC. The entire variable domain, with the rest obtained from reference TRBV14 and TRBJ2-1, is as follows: EAGVTQFPSHSVIEKGQTVTLRCDPISGHDNLYWYRRVMGKEIKFLLHFVKESKQDESGMPNNRFLAERTGGTYSTLKVQPAELEDSGVYFCASSQLTYGANEQFFGPGTRLTVL.

The CDR3 DNA sequence: TGTGCCACCAGCAGAGCTGAGGATCGCTCTGGGGCCAACGTCCTGACTTTC. Translating gives CATSRAEDRSGANVLTF. This chain joins TRBV15 and TRBJ2-6; D unclear. This CDR3 is 17 amino acids long. V lost 1 base and J lost 0, with 10 bases in between. The germline V gene encodes CDR1 LNHNV and CDR2 YYDKDF (reference sequence).

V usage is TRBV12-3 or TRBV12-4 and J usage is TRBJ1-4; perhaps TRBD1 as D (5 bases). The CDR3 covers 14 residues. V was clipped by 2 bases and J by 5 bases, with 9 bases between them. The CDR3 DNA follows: TGTGCCAGCAGTTTAAGAGGGGCGAATGAAAAACTGTTTTTT. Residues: CASSLRGANEKLFF.

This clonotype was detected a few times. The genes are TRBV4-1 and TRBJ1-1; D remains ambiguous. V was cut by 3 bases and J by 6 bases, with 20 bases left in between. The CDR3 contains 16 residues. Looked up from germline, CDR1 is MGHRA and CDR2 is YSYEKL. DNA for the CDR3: TGCGCCAGCAGCCACTTAGACCGAGCCGGTGGGTCTGAAGCTTTCTTT. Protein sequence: CASSHLDRAGGSEAFF.

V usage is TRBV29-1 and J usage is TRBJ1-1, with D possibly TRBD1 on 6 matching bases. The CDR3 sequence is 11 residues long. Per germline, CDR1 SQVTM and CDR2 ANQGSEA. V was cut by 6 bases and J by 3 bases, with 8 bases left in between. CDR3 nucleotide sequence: TGCAGCGTGCCAGGGGACACTGAAGCTTTCTTT. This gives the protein CSVPGDTEAFF.

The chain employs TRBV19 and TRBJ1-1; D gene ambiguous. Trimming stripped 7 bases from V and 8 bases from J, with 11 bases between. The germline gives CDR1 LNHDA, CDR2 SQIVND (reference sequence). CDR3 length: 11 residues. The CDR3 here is CASTPGLEAFF. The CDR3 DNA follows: TGTGCCAGTACCCCGGGGTTAGAAGCTTTCTTT.

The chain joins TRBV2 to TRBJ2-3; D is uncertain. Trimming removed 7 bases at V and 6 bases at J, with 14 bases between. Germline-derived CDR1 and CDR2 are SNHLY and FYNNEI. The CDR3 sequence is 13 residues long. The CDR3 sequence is CASIADRRDTQYF. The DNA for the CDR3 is TGTGCCAGCATCGCCGACCGCCGGGATACGCAGTATTTT.

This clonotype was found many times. The CDR3, as DNA: TGTGCCAGCAGCTCGGGACAGGAGAACACCGGGGAGCTGTTTTTT. This translates into CASSSGQENTGELFF. The J gene is TRBJ2-2, the V gene TRBV7-8; TRBD1 aligns across 8 bases. This CDR3 is built from 15 residues. CDR1 and CDR2 from the germline V gene are SGHVS and FQNEAQ. Trimming at V came to 4 bases and at J to 1 base, leaving 2 bases not matched to a gene.

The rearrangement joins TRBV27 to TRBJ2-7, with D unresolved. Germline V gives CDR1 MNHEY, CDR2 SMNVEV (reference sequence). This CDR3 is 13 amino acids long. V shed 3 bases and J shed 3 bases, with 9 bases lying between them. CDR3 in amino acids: CASSFSHLYEQYF. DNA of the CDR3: TGTGCCAGCAGTTTTAGCCACCTCTACGAGCAGTACTTC.

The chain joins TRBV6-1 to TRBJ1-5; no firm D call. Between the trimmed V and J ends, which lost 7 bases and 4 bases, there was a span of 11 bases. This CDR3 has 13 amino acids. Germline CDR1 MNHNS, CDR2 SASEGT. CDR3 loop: CASTTSGNQPQHF. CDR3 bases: TGTGCCAGCACGACATCGGGGAATCAGCCCCAGCATTTT.

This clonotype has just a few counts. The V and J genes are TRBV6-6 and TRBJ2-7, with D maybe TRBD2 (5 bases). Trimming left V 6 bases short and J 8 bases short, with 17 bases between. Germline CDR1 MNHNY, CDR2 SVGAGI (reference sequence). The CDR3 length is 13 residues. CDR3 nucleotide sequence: TGTGCCAGCAGGATCCGGGATCCCGAGAAGCAGTACTTC. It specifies CASRIRDPEKQYF.

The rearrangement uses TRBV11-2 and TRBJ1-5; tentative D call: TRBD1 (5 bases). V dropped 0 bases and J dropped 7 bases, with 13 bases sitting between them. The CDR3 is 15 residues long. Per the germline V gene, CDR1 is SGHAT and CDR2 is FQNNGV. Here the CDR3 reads CASSLDRGTGQPQHF. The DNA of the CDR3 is TGTGCCAGCAGCTTAGATAGAGGGACGGGACAGCCCCAGCATTTT.

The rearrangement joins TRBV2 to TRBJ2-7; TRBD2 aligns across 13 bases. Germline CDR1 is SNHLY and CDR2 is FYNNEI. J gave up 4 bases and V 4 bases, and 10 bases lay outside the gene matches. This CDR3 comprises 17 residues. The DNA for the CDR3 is TGTGCCAGCAGTGCTGGGGGACTAGCGGGAAGCAGTTACGAGCAGTACTTC. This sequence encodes CASSAGGLAGSSYEQYF.